One and the same sample provided the 17 T cell receptor beta chains below, sequenced in a study of monozygotic twins with inflammatory bowel disease. From its re-call of the 5' RACE reads, TCRdb lists each CDR3 protein once, without DNA. The repertoire table contains over 200,000 distinct CDR3 sequences. The sequenced sample consisted of blood. These receptors originate from a human donor with ulcerative colitis or Crohn's disease, or a healthy co-twin of an affected twin (not recorded which).

The J gene is TRBJ1-1, the V gene TRBV25-1. The CDR3 sequence is 11 residues long. In germline, CDR1 is MGHDK, CDR2 SYGVNS. The CDR3 protein is CASMRYDEAFF.

The V gene is TRBV5-1, the J gene TRBJ2-1. The CDR3 has 18 residues. CDR1 is SGHRS and CDR2 is YFSETQ in the germline V gene. CDR3 sequence reads: CASSLGLFYNRSYNEQFF.

The V call is TRBV18, the J call TRBJ2-2. The germline V gene encodes CDR1 KGHSH and CDR2 LQKENI. There are 13 residues in the CDR3. The CDR3 sequence is CASRSENTGELFF.

The chain has TRBV20-1 and TRBJ2-3; TCRdb's D call of TRBD2 is untestable without DNA. The CDR3 extends over 16 amino acids. Germline V CDR1 and CDR2: DFQATT, SNEGSKA (reference sequence). The CDR3 spells CSARDGVAGGTDTQYF.

The CDR3 spells CASSLATPGGLGNTIYF. This chain joins TRBV7-6 and TRBJ1-3; TCRdb designates TRBD1, a call that cannot be tested without DNA. Germline CDR1 reads SGHVS; CDR2 reads FNYEAQ. The length of the CDR3 is 17 residues.

Here the CDR3 reads CASTTQDFVQYF. The chain recombines TRBV18 with TRBJ2-7; TCRdb selects TRBD1, and the lack of DNA leaves this call unchecked. From germline, CDR1 is KGHSH and CDR2 LQKENI. This CDR3 spans 12 amino acids.

This rearrangement joins TRBV12-3 or TRBV12-4 to TRBJ2-1; TCRdb gives TRBD2 as the D gene, but with no DNA this cannot be confirmed. There are 14 residues in the CDR3. The CDR3 region is CASSWTSAGDEQFF.

V is TRBV10-3 and J is TRBJ1-5. In germline, CDR1 is ENHRY, CDR2 SYGVKD. The CDR3 spans 13 residues. The CDR3 loop is CASQTASNQPQHF.

The chain carries TRBV20-1 and TRBJ1-2; checking the TCRdb D call of TRBD1 is not possible without DNA. Germline-derived CDR1 and CDR2 are DFQATT and SNEGSKA (reference sequence). CDR3 length equals 15 residues. CDR3 sequence: CSALQTDTSNYGYTF.

The chain links TRBV28 to TRBJ1-2. Germline V gene lookup returns CDR1 MDHEN and CDR2 SYDVKM. The CDR3 contains 12 residues. CDR3 loop: CASSPIDYGYTF.

V usage is TRBV15 and J usage is TRBJ2-7; TCRdb picks TRBD1, but there is no DNA to check that call. Germline V gene lookup returns CDR1 LNHNV and CDR2 YYDKDF (reference sequence). This CDR3 contains 14 residues. CDR3: CATSRRKDSYEQYF.

The chain joins TRBV20-1 to TRBJ1-2; there is no DNA to check the TCRdb D call of TRBD1. CDR1 DFQATT and CDR2 SNEGSKA come from the germline V gene (reference sequence). The CDR3 spans 13 residues. CDR3 loop: CSAADAGGYGYTF.

The chain uses TRBV5-1 and TRBJ2-7. Germline assignment: CDR1 SGHRS and CDR2 YFSETQ. The CDR3 has 13 amino acids. The CDR3: CASSWQSAYEQYF.

The CDR3 spells CASSVGSYEQYF. V gene TRBV12-3 or TRBV12-4 combines with J gene TRBJ2-7. The CDR3 extends over 12 amino acids.

The chain has TRBV5-5 and TRBJ2-3; the TCRdb D gene call, TRBD2, has no DNA to confirm it. The CDR3 extends over 14 amino acids. CDR1 SGHKS and CDR2 YYEKEE come from the germline V gene (reference sequence). This CDR3 is CASSFRLAGNTQYF.

J is TRBJ2-1 and V is TRBV7-9; TCRdb picks TRBD1, but there is no DNA to check that call. CDR3 length equals 16 residues. Per germline, CDR1 SEHNR and CDR2 FQNEAQ (reference sequence). The CDR3 spells CASSSEQASSYNEQFF.

The V and J genes are TRBV7-8 and TRBJ2-5. This CDR3 is 14 amino acids long. The V gene's germline CDR1 is SGHVS and CDR2 FQNEAQ. CDR3 in amino acids: CASSLIDSSETQYF. Using reference TRBV7-8 and TRBJ2-5 for the parts outside the CDR3, the full variable domain is GAGVSQSPRYKVAKRGQDVALRCDPISGHVSLFWYQQALGQGPEFLTYFQNEAQLDKSGLPSDRFFAERPEGSVSTLKIQRTQQEDSAVYLCASSLIDSSETQYFGPGTRLLVL.